This T cell receptor beta chain was obtained from a study of blood T cell repertoires in COVID-19. Per germline, CDR1 SNHLY and CDR2 FYNNEI. This CDR3 is built from 14 residues. Trimming took 1 base from V and 6 from J, leaving 12 bases between them. Only in-frame clones appear in the TCRdb table, and some are missing; sequencing was by immunoSEQ multiplex PCR. The sample lists some 270,000 clones, roughly 80% occurring once. The origin of this receptor is a person aged 65-85 years with COVID-19, enrolled during active disease. The J gene is TRBJ1-2, the V gene TRBV2; D gene ambiguous. Sequencing was done on a sample of peripheral blood. CDR3 loop: CASSEVRGVNGYTF. The DNA for the CDR3 is TGTGCCAGCAGTGAAGTCCGGGGAGTAAATGGCTACACCTTC.